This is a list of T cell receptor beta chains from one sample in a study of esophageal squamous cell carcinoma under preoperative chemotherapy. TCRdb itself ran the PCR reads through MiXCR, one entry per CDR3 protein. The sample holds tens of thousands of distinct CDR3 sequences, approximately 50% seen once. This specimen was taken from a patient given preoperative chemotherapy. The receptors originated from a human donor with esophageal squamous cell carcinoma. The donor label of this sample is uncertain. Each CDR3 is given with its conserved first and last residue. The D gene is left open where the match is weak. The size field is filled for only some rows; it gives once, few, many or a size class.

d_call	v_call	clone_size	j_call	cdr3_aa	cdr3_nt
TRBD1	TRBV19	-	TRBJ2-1	CASSPPGQGDVNEQFF	TGTGCCAGTAGTCCCCCGGGACAGGGGGATGTCAATGAGCAGTTCTTC
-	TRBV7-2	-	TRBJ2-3	CASSAPGLIAKDIQYF	TGTGCGAGCAGCGCACCGGGGCTGATAGCCAAAGACATTCAGTATTTT
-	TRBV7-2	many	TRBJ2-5	CASSLEMQGQETQYF	TGTGCCAGCAGCTTAGAGATGCAGGGGCAAGAGACCCAGTACTTC
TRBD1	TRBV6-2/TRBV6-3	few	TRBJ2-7	CASSSTGFGQYF	TGTGCCAGCAGTTCGACAGGGTTTGGGCAGTACTTC
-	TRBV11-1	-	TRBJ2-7	CASSLGRIYEQYF	TGTGCCAGCAGCCTAGGACGGATCTACGAGCAGTACTTC
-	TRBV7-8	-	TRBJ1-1	CASSGQGGYTEAFF	TGTGCCAGCAGCGGGCAGGGAGGGTACACTGAAGCTTTCTTT
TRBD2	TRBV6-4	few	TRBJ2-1	CASSDGLAGDNEQFF	TGTGCCAGCAGTGACGGACTAGCGGGGGACAATGAGCAGTTCTTC
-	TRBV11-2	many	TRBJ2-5	CASSLIPGATDEQYF	TGTGCCAGCAGCTTAATCCCCGGGGCGACAGATGAGCAGTACTTC
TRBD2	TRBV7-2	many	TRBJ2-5	CASSLLAGETQYF	TGTGCCAGCAGCTTACTAGCGGGAGAGACCCAGTACTTC
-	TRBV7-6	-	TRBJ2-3	CASSFSGANTGAQFF	TGTGCCAGCAGCTTTAGCGGGGCGAACACAGGGGCGCAGTTTTTT
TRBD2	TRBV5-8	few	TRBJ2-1	CASRTSGRTRGNEQFF	TGTGCCAGCAGGACTAGCGGGAGGACTAGGGGCAATGAGCAGTTCTTC
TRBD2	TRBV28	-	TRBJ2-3	CASSSSPSLAGVTDTQYF	TGTGCCAGCAGTTCTAGCCCCTCTCTAGCGGGAGTCACAGATACGCAGTATTTT
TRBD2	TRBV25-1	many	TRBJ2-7	CASSISGTNNEQYF	TGTGCCAGCAGTATTAGCGGGACAAACAATGAGCAGTACTTC
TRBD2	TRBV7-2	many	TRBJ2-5	CASSLAGGLHEQYF	TGTGCCAGCAGCTTGGCGGGAGGCTTACATGAGCAGTACTTC
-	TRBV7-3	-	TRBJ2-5	CASSSGLAGRDKDTQYF	TGTGCCAGCAGCTCGGGGCTGGCGGGCCGTGACAAAGACACCCAGTACTTC
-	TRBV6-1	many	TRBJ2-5	CATSLRAETQYF	TGTGCCACGTCCCTGAGGGCGGAGACCCAGTACTTC
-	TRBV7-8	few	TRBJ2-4	CASSLGGQEKNIQYF	TGTGCCAGCAGCTTAGGGGGTCAGGAGAAAAACATTCAGTACTTC
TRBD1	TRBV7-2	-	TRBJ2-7	CASSLGGQGGEQYF	TGTGCCAGCAGCTTAGGCGGACAGGGGGGCGAGCAGTACTTC
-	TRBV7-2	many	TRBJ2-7	CASSLSRPAYEQYF	TGTGCCAGCAGCTTATCTAGGCCGGCGTACGAGCAGTACTTC
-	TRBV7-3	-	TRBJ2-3	CASAGTGGPIKDTQYF	TGTGCCAGCGCCGGCACCGGGGGCCCAATCAAAGATACGCAGTATTTT
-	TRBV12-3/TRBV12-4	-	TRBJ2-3	CASSFTAVSTGTQYF	TGTGCCAGCAGTTTTACGGCTGTGAGCACCGGGACGCAGTATTTT
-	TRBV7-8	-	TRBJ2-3	CASKITRASTDTQYF	TGTGCCAGCAAGATAACTAGAGCTAGCACAGATACGCAGTATTTT
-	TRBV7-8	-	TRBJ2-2	CASGLQGVRSGALFF	TGTGCCAGCGGCCTCCAGGGTGTGAGGTCCGGGGCGCTGTTTTTT
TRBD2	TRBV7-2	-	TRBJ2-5	CASSSRLAEQETQYF	TGTGCCAGCAGCTCCAGACTAGCGGAGCAAGAGACCCAGTACTTC
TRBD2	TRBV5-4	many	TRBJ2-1	CASSLGGLAGDNEQFF	TGTGCCAGCAGCTTGGGTGGACTAGCGGGAGACAATGAGCAGTTCTTC
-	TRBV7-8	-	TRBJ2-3	CARGLGGRDPETQYF	TGTGCCAGGGGGTTAGGGGGGCGGGACCCAGAGACCCAGTATTTT
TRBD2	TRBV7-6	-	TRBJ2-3	CASSVTGGGGKDMQYF	TGTGCCAGCAGCGTAACGGGGGGGGGGGGCAAAGACATGCAGTATTTT
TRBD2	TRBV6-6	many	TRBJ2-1	CASRISGSTYNEQFF	TGTGCCAGCAGGATTAGCGGGAGCACCTACAATGAGCAGTTCTTC
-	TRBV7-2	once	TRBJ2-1	CASSQQGYEQFF	TGTGCCAGCAGTCAACAGGGCTACGAGCAGTTCTTC
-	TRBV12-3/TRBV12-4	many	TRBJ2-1	CASSLAQGGPSNEQFF	TGTGCCAGCAGTTTAGCGCAAGGTGGGCCCTCAAATGAGCAGTTCTTC
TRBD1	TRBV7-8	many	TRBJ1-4	CASSSTGRNEKLFF	TGTGCCAGCAGCTCGACAGGGCGAAATGAAAAACTGTTTTTT
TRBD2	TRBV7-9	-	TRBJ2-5	CASSSGLAGGNEQYF	TGTGCCAGCAGCTCGGGACTAGCGGGGGGGAATGAGCAGTACTTC
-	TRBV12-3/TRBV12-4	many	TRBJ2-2	CASSPRSTGELFF	TGTGCCAGCAGTCCGAGATCAACCGGGGAGCTGTTTTTT
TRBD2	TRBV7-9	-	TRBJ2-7	CASSPSGGTLVEQYF	TGTGCCAGCAGCCCTTCGGGAGGGACTCTTGTCGAGCAGTACTTC
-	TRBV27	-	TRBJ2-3	CASSFQALSTETQYF	TGTGCCAGCAGTTTCCAGGCTCTGAGCACAGAGACGCAGTATTTT
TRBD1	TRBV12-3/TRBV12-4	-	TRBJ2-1	CASSLSPGGQYEQFF	TGTGCCAGCAGCCTTTCCCCAGGGGGCCAATACGAGCAGTTCTTC
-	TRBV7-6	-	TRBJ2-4	CARGLCAGLGGGDKEIQYF	TGTGCCAGGGGCTTGTGTGCGGGGCTCGGGGGCGGTGACAAAGAGATCCAGTACTTC
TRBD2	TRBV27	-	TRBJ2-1	CASSLSTSGIYEQFF	TGTGCCAGCAGTTTAAGCACTAGCGGGATCTACGAGCAGTTCTTC
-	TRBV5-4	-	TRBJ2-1	CASSLEFGTYNEQFF	TGTGCCAGCAGCTTGGAATTTGGGACATACAATGAGCAGTTCTTC
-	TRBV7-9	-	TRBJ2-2	CASSQSGGAANTGTLFF	TGTGCCAGCAGTCAAAGTGGCGGGGCTGCGAACACAGGTACGCTGTTTTTT